This TCR beta chain was recovered during a study of OX40 agonist ivuxolimab in advanced cancers. The overall study: In this trial design, patients received ivuxolimab intravenously at 0.01 to 10 mg/kg every 2 weeks. One hepatocellular carcinoma and a couple of cutaneous melanoma patients partially responded.

With autoimmune disease history or systemic immunosuppression, patients were excluded. CDR3 length equals 13 residues. The V end was cut by 1 base, the J end by 6 bases, with 8 bases between. Germline V gene data show CDR1 as SGHAT and CDR2 as FQNNGV. TCRdb's copy holds only in-frame clones and misses some; the assay was immunoSEQ multiplex PCR. The sample contains around 55,000 clones, 77% of which appear only once. The TCR comes from an adult with an advanced solid tumor such as melanoma, head and neck, liver or kidney cancer. The sequencing used CD4+ or CD8+ T cells sorted from blood, collected in a trial of the OX40 agonist ivuxolimab. The rearrangement links TRBV11-2 to TRBJ2-3; perhaps D is TRBD1 or TRBD2 (5 bases each). In nucleotides, the CDR3 is TGTGCCAGCAGCTTAGGAGGGGATGATACGCAGTATTTT. Translating it yields CASSLGGDDTQYF.